The entry below gives a single T cell receptor (beta chain) sequence along with its context. Data came from immunoSEQ multiplex PCR; TCRdb stores just in-frame clones and leaves some out. Of more than 2 million clones detected, 90% to 95% appear once; the ten largest clones hold roughly 0.13%. These data originate in a study of shared clonotypes between healthy human individuals. Across the whole study: A few men and two women, aged 18 to 49, were donors.

Germline CDR1 and CDR2: SNHLY and FYNNEI. Trimming removed 10 bases from V and 2 bases from J; junction bases left unmatched: 12. CDR3 size: 17 residues. Material: naive CD4+ T cells sorted from blood. Regarding subset: CD45RA+ positively selected. This sequence originates from a man aged 18 to 30 in good health. The J gene is TRBJ2-5, the V gene TRBV2; 14 bases map to TRBD2. The CDR3: CAIKTSGGAVGQETQYF. The CDR3 DNA sequence: TGTGCCATAAAGACTAGCGGGGGGGCCGTGGGGCAAGAGACCCAGTACTTC.